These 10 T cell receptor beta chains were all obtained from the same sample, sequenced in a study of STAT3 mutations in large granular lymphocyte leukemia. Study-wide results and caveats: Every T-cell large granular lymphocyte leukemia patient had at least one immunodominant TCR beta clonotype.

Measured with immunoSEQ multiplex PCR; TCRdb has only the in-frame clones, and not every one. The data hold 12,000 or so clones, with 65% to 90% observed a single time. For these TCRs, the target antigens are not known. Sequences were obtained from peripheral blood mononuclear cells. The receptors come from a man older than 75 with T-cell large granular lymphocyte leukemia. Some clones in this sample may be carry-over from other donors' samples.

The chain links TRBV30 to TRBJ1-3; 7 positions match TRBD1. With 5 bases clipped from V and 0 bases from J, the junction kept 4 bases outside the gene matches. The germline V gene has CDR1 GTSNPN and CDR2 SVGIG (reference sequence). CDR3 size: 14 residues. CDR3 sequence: CAWGQVNSGNTIYF. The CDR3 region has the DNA TGTGCCTGGGGACAGGTGAACTCTGGAAACACCATATATTTT.

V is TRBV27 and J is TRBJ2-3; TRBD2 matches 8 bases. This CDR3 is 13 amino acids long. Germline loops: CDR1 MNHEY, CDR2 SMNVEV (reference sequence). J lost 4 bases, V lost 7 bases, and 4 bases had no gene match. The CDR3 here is CASTGGDSDTQYF. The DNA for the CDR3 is TGTGCCAGCACGGGGGGGGACTCAGATACGCAGTATTTT.

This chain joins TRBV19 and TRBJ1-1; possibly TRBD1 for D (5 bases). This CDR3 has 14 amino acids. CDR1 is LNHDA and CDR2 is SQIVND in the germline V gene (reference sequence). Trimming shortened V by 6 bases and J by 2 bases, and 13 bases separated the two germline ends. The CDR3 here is CASSPGGTNTEAFF. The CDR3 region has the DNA TGTGCCAGTAGCCCGGGGGGAACAAACACTGAAGCTTTCTTT.

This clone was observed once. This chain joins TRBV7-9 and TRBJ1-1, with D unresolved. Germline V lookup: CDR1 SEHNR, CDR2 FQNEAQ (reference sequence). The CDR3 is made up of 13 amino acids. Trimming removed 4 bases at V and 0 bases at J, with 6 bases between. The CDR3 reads CASSSELNTEAFF. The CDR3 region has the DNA TGTGCCAGCAGCTCAGAGTTGAACACTGAAGCTTTCTTT. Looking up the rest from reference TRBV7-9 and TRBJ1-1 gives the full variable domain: DTGVSQNPRHKITKRGQNVTFRCDPISEHNRLYWYRQTLGQGPEFLTYFQNEAQLEKSRLLSDRFSAERPKGSFSTLEIQRTEQGDSAMYLCASSSELNTEAFFGQGTRLTVV.

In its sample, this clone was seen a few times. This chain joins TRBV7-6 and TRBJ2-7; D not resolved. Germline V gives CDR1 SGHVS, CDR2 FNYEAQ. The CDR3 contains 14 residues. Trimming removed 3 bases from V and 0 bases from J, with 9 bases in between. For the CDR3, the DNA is TGTGCCAGCAGCTTGAAGGTAAACTCCTACGAGCAGTACTTC. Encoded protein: CASSLKVNSYEQYF.

This CDR3 is CASSYKGTGIHYEQYF. Written as DNA, the CDR3 is TGTGCCAGCAGTTACAAAGGGACAGGGATTCACTACGAGCAGTACTTC. This sequence joins TRBV6-5 and TRBJ2-7, with 9 bases aligning to TRBD1. CDR3 length equals 16 residues. The V gene's germline CDR1 is MNHEY and CDR2 SVGAGI. The V gene end was trimmed by 2 bases and the J gene end by 3 bases; junction bases not matched to a gene: 8.

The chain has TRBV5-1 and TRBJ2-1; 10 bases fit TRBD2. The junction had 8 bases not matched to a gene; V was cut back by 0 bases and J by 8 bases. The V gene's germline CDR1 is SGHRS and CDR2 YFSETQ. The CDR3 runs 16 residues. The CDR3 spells CASSLEGSGGPDEQFF. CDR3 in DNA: TGCGCCAGCAGCTTGGAGGGTAGCGGGGGGCCGGATGAGCAGTTCTTC.

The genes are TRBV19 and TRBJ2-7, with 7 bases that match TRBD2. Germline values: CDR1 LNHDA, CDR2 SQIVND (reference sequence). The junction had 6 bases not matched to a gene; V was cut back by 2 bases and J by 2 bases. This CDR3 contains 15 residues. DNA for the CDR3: TGTGCCAGTAGTATATTGGGAGGGACCGCCTACGAGCAGTACTTC. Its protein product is CASSILGGTAYEQYF.

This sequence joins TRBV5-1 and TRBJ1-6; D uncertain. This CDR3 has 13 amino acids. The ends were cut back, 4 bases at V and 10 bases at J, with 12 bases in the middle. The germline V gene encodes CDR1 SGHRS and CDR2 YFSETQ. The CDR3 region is CASSETVSSPLHF. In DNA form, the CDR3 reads TGCGCCAGCAGCGAAACAGTTAGCTCACCCCTCCACTTT.

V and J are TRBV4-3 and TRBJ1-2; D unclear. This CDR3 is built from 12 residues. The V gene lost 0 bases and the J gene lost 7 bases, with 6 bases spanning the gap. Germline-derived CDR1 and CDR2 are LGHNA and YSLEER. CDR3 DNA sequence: TGCGCCAGCAGCCAAGATCTGGGTGGCTACACCTTC. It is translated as CASSQDLGGYTF.